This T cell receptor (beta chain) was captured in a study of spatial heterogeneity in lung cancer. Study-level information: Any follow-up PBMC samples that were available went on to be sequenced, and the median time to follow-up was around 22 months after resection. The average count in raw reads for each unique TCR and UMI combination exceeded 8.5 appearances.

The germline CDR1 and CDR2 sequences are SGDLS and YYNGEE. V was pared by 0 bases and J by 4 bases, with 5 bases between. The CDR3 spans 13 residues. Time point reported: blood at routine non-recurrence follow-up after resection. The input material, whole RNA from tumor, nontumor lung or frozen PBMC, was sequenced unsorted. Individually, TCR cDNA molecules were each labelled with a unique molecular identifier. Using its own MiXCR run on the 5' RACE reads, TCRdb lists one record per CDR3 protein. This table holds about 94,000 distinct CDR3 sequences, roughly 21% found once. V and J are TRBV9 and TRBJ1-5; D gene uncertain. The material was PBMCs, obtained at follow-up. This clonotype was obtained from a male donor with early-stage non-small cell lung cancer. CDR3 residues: CASSVGTNQPQHF. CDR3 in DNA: TGTGCCAGCAGCGTAGGGACTAATCAGCCCCAGCATTTT. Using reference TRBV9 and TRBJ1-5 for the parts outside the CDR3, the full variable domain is DSGVTQTPKHLITATGQRVTLRCSPRSGDLSVYWYQQSLDQGLQFLIQYYNGEERAKGNILERFSAQQFPDLHSELNLSSLELGDSALYFCASSVGTNQPQHFGDGTRLSIL.